Shown below are 27 T cell receptor beta chains from a single sample sequenced in a study of T-cell memory formation after mild COVID-19. TCRdb called the 5' RACE reads again in MiXCR, with one record for every CDR3 protein. Counted here are about 360,000 distinct CDR3 sequences, 13% to 15% occurring once; the ten biggest clones make up 22%. What was sequenced was PBMCs or a T cell subset sorted from them (not recorded which). These receptors were taken from a man between 18 and 35 years old who had mild COVID-19 (a few samples of this study predate the infection). Cell type and time point are not known.

At least ten counts were recorded for this clonotype. V gene TRBV5-1 combines with J gene TRBJ2-2; D not certain. Germline lookup yields CDR1 SGHRS and CDR2 YFSETQ. Trimming pared 0 bases from V and 8 bases from J, leaving 5 bases between. There are 12 residues in the CDR3. In DNA, the CDR3 is TGCGCCAGCAGCTTGGCCTTTGGGGAGCTGTTTTTT. Protein product: CASSLAFGELFF.

This clonotype was found a few times. This chain links TRBV2 with TRBJ2-7; D is perhaps TRBD2 (5 bases). Trimming left V 7 bases short and J 5 bases short, with 15 bases between. CDR1 SNHLY and CDR2 FYNNEI come from the germline V gene. This CDR3 has 13 residues. Here the CDR3 reads CASTLARHDEQYF. DNA for the CDR3: TGTGCCAGCACCCTAGCCCGGCATGACGAGCAGTACTTC.

There are a few counts of this clonotype. The chain employs TRBV6-5 and TRBJ2-7; maybe TRBD2 (7 bases). The V end was cut by 2 bases, the J end by 2 bases, with 16 bases between. Germline V gene sequence: CDR1 MNHEY, CDR2 SVGAGI. The CDR3 is made up of 16 amino acids. CDR3 amino acids: CASSYGGGRGAYEQYF. The CDR3 coding sequence is TGTGCCAGCAGTTACGGTGGGGGCCGGGGGGCCTACGAGCAGTACTTC.

This clonotype turned up a few times. V gene TRBV24-1 combines with J gene TRBJ2-2; D unclear. This CDR3 has 14 amino acids. The germline V gene has CDR1 KGHDR and CDR2 SFDVKD. V was shortened by 3 bases and J by 1 base, with 5 bases between the two germline ends. CDR3 in amino acids: CATSDHLNTGELFF. The CDR3 DNA is TGTGCCACCAGTGATCACCTGAACACCGGGGAGCTGTTTTTT.

There are a few counts of this clonotype. The J gene is TRBJ2-5, the V gene TRBV11-2; D uncertain. V lost 2 bases to trimming and J lost 5 bases, with 15 bases between them. Germline V lookup: CDR1 SGHAT, CDR2 FQNNGV. The CDR3 runs 15 residues. This CDR3 is CASSLPFPFVETQYF. CDR3 bases: TGTGCCAGCAGCTTACCCTTCCCCTTCGTCGAGACCCAGTACTTC.

The rearrangement uses TRBV28 and TRBJ2-7, with D perhaps TRBD2 (5 bases). CDR3 length: 15 residues. Trimming shortened V by 6 bases and J by 3 bases, and 18 bases separated the two germline ends. Germline V CDR1 and CDR2: MDHEN, SYDVKM. The CDR3 is CASRAGLEIGYEQYV. In DNA form, the CDR3 reads TGTGCCAGCAGGGCGGGCCTAGAGATAGGCTACGAGCAGTACGTC.

A few counts support this clonotype. V is TRBV4-2 and J is TRBJ1-6; weak D call: TRBD1 (6 bases). CDR3 size: 17 residues. Germline lookup yields CDR1 LGHNA and CDR2 YNFKEQ. V gave up 0 bases and J gave up 4 bases, with 13 bases separating them. CDR3 coding DNA: TGTGCCAGCAGCCAAGAGTTTCCGACAGGATATAATTCACCCCTCCACTTT. The encoded protein is CASSQEFPTGYNSPLHF.

The table lists this clonotype with a few counts. The CDR3 coding sequence is TGTGCCAGCAGTTACTCCGGGAAACCCGGCGAGCAGTACGTC. Translation: CASSYSGKPGEQYV. The chain is built from TRBV6-5 and TRBJ2-7, with a tentative D call TRBD2 (5 bases). The V end lost 0 bases, the J end lost 6 bases, and 12 bases lay between the germline ends. The CDR3 consists of 14 residues. Per germline, CDR1 MNHEY and CDR2 SVGAGI.

The CDR3 spells CASSLEPLSSYNSPLHF. The CDR3 nucleotides read TGCGCCAGCAGCTTGGAACCGTTGAGCTCCTATAATTCACCCCTCCACTTT. The rearrangement links TRBV5-1 to TRBJ1-6; D gene uncertain. Trimming took 0 bases from V and 0 from J, leaving 10 bases between them. Germline V gene lookup returns CDR1 SGHRS and CDR2 YFSETQ. This CDR3 has 17 amino acids. Full variable domain (rest looked up from reference TRBV5-1 and TRBJ1-6): KAGVTQTPRYLIKTRGQQVTLSCSPISGHRSVSWYQQTPGQGLQFLFEYFSETQRNKGNFPGRFSGRQFSNSRSEMNVSTLELGDSALYLCASSLEPLSSYNSPLHFGNGTRLTVT.

This clonotype has more than one count but fewer than ten. The CDR3 region is CASSFSGGQGVTDTQYF. The DNA for the CDR3 is TGTGCCAGCAGCTTTAGTGGGGGACAGGGGGTCACAGATACGCAGTATTTT. The chain has TRBV9 and TRBJ2-3; the match to TRBD1 covers 11 bases. CDR1 and CDR2 from the germline V gene are SGDLS and YYNGEE. V was clipped by 4 bases and J by 2 bases; unmatched bases: 9. CDR3 length equals 17 residues.

This clonotype turned up a few times. V gene TRBV29-1 combines with J gene TRBJ2-3; D not certain. CDR1 and CDR2 from the germline V gene are SQVTM and ANQGSEA. The CDR3 is made up of 12 amino acids. Trimming removed 5 bases from V and 2 bases from J, with 8 bases in between. The CDR3 nucleotides are TGCAGCGTTTACGGCCCCACAGATACGCAGTATTTT. This encodes CSVYGPTDTQYF.

This clonotype turned up a few times. The chain employs TRBV20-1 and TRBJ2-2; 9 bases line up with TRBD1. The CDR3 consists of 16 residues. Germline lookup yields CDR1 DFQATT and CDR2 SNEGSKA (reference sequence). J lost 5 bases, V lost 0 bases, and 7 bases had no gene match. The CDR3 DNA reads as TGCAGTGCTAGAGATCAAAGGACAGGGGTGACCGGGGAGCTGTTTTTT. It encodes CSARDQRTGVTGELFF.

V gene TRBV6-4 combines with J gene TRBJ1-4; 8 bases fit TRBD1. Germline V gene sequence: CDR1 MRHNA, CDR2 SNTAGT. V was clipped by 1 base and J by 0 bases; unmatched bases: 4. The CDR3 length is 17 residues. The CDR3 loop is CASSDWDRRPTNEKLFF. CDR3 sequence (DNA): TGTGCCAGCAGTGACTGGGACAGGCGGCCAACTAATGAAAAACTGTTTTTT.

The chain combines TRBV7-9 with TRBJ1-4; D might be TRBD1 (6 bases). The CDR3 contains 15 residues. Germline V CDR1 and CDR2: SEHNR, FQNEAQ (reference sequence). V lost 3 bases and J lost 4, with 12 bases in between. CDR3 amino acids: CASSFSTGYNEKLFF. CDR3 in DNA: TGTGCCAGCAGCTTCTCAACAGGGTATAATGAAAAACTGTTTTTT.

The chain uses TRBV7-2 and TRBJ2-1; the match to TRBD2 covers 7 bases. The CDR3 loop spans 15 amino acids. V shed 2 bases and J 8 bases; nucleotides not matched to a gene: 9. The germline V gene encodes CDR1 SGHTA and CDR2 FQGNSA. The CDR3 reads CASSLSSGGRHEQFF. For the CDR3, the DNA is TGTGCCAGCAGCTTATCGTCGGGGGGACGCCATGAGCAGTTCTTC.

In its sample, this clonotype was seen a few times. This rearrangement joins TRBV7-2 to TRBJ2-3; D remains unclear. The CDR3 extends over 13 amino acids. Germline CDR1 SGHTA, CDR2 FQGNSA. V lost 1 base and J 6 bases, leaving 8 bases between the germline ends. As DNA, the CDR3 is TGTGCCAGCAGCTTAGTACATTTCGATACGCAGTATTTT. Protein sequence: CASSLVHFDTQYF.

This clonotype was found a few times. This sequence joins TRBV5-1 and TRBJ2-5; the D is unclear. From germline, CDR1 is SGHRS and CDR2 YFSETQ. V dropped 4 bases and J dropped 2 bases, with 15 bases sitting between them. The CDR3 runs 15 residues. CDR3 protein: CASSALHSEQETQYF. CDR3 bases: TGCGCCAGCAGCGCGTTGCATTCGGAACAAGAGACCCAGTACTTC.

This clonotype was found a few times. The rearrangement uses TRBV11-2 and TRBJ2-7; 9 positions match TRBD1. The CDR3 length is 15 residues. After removal of 3 bases from V and 0 bases from J, the junction contained 3 bases not matched to a gene. The V gene's germline CDR1 is SGHAT and CDR2 FQNNGV. The chain's CDR3 is CASSFGQGSSYEQYF. The CDR3 nucleotides are TGTGCCAGCAGCTTCGGACAGGGGAGCTCCTACGAGCAGTACTTC. Variable domain in full (rest from reference TRBV11-2 and TRBJ2-7): EAGVAQSPRYKIIEKRQSVAFWCNPISGHATLYWYQQILGQGPKLLIQFQNNGVVDDSQLPKDRFSAERLKGVDSTLKIQPAKLEDSAVYLCASSFGQGSSYEQYFGPGTRLTVT.

The CDR3 reads CSAHPGGRGDEQFF. The CDR3 DNA follows: TGCAGTGCTCATCCCGGGGGTAGGGGCGATGAGCAGTTCTTC. The V call is TRBV20-1, the J call TRBJ2-1; perhaps TRBD2 as D (6 bases). Germline CDR1 is DFQATT and CDR2 is SNEGSKA (reference sequence). This CDR3 comprises 14 residues. The V end lost 5 bases, the J end lost 8 bases, and 19 bases lay between the germline ends.

This clonotype was observed at least ten times. This chain links TRBV3-1 with TRBJ2-5; 7 nucleotides line up with TRBD1. V was clipped by 1 base and J by 2 bases; unmatched bases: 7. This CDR3 spans 16 amino acids. Germline-derived CDR1 and CDR2 are LGHDT and YNNKEL (reference sequence). CDR3 sequence reads: CASSQGGPGGQETQYF. For the CDR3, the DNA is TGTGCCAGCAGCCAAGGGGGGCCAGGGGGACAAGAGACCCAGTACTTC.

V and J are TRBV7-2 and TRBJ2-3; unclear D gene. This CDR3 spans 13 amino acids. Germline V gene sequence: CDR1 SGHTA, CDR2 FQGNSA. V gave up 5 bases and J gave up 3 bases, with 9 bases separating them. CDR3 residues: CASSAERTDTQYF. DNA of the CDR3: TGTGCCAGCAGCGCCGAGAGGACAGATACGCAGTATTTT. The full variable domain, completed using reference TRBV7-2 and TRBJ2-3, is GAGVSQSPSNKVTEKGKDVELRCDPISGHTALYWYRQSLGQGLEFLIYFQGNSAPDKSGLPSDRFSAERTGGSVSTLTIQRTQQEDSAVYLCASSAERTDTQYFGPGTRLTVL.

This clonotype has more than one count but fewer than ten. This chain joins TRBV12-3 or TRBV12-4 and TRBJ1-3, with D perhaps matching TRBD1 (6 bases). V lost 6 bases, J lost 4 bases, and 16 bases lay in between. The CDR3 is 15 residues long. The CDR3 DNA follows: TGTGCCAGCAGCCAACACAGGGAACTCGGAAACACCATATATTTT. This encodes CASSQHRELGNTIYF.

This clonotype was picked up many times. The J gene is TRBJ2-2, the V gene TRBV6-5, with 14 bases fitting TRBD2. The CDR3 contains 17 residues. Germline CDR1 MNHEY, CDR2 SVGAGI. Trimming at V came to 6 bases and at J to 1 base, leaving 4 bases not matched to a gene. The CDR3, as DNA: TGTGCCAGCAGACGACTAGCGGGGGGGGTGAACACCGGGGAGCTGTTTTTT. Protein sequence: CASRRLAGGVNTGELFF.

For this clonotype: This clone may be a read error of a much larger clone one base away. V usage is TRBV4-2 and J usage is TRBJ2-1, with D possibly being TRBD1 or TRBD2 (5 bases each). Germline V lookup: CDR1 LGHNA, CDR2 YNFKEQ. This CDR3 spans 16 amino acids. The CDR3 DNA sequence: TGTGCCAGCAGCCAAGATCCCGGGGCGGCCTACAGTGAGCAGTTCTTC. This encodes CASSQDPGAAYSEQFF.

V gene TRBV7-2 combines with J gene TRBJ2-7, with 7 bases that match TRBD2. CDR1 is SGHTA and CDR2 is FQGNSA in the germline V gene. This CDR3 contains 14 residues. J was trimmed by 2 bases and V by 5 bases; bases with no gene match: 6. CDR3 loop: CASSLSGDPYEQYF. The CDR3, as DNA: TGTGCCAGCAGCCTCAGCGGGGATCCCTACGAGCAGTACTTC.

V and J are TRBV6-5 and TRBJ1-1, with 8 bases lining up with TRBD1. The germline V gene encodes CDR1 MNHEY and CDR2 SVGAGI. Trimming cost V 0 bases and J 4 bases; bases outside gene matches: 7. The CDR3 runs to 16 residues. CDR3 sequence: CASSYSGQVGSTEAFF. CDR3 DNA: TGTGCCAGCAGTTACTCGGGACAGGTCGGGAGCACTGAAGCTTTCTTT.

The chain has TRBV7-2 and TRBJ1-5; 11 bases match TRBD1. Germline V gene lookup returns CDR1 SGHTA and CDR2 FQGNSA. V shed 3 bases and J 4 bases; nucleotides not matched to a gene: 5. This CDR3 has 16 amino acids. Written as DNA, the CDR3 is TGTGCCAGCAGCTTCGCCGGGACAGGGGGTAATCAGCCCCAGCATTTT. It encodes CASSFAGTGGNQPQHF.